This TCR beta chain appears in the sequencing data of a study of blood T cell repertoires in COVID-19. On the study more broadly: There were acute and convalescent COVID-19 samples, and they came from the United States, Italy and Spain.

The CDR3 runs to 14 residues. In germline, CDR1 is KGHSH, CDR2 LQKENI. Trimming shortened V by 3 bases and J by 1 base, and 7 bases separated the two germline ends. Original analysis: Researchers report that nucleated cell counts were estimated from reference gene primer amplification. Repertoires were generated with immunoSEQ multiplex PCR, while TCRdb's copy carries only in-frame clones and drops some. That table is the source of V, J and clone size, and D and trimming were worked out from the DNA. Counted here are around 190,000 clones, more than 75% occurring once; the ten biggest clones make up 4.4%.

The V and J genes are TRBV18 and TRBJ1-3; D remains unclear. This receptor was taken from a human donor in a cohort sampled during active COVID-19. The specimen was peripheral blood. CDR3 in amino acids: CASSPRDSGNTIYF. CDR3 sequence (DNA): TGTGCCAGCTCACCGAGGGATTCTGGAAACACCATATATTTT.